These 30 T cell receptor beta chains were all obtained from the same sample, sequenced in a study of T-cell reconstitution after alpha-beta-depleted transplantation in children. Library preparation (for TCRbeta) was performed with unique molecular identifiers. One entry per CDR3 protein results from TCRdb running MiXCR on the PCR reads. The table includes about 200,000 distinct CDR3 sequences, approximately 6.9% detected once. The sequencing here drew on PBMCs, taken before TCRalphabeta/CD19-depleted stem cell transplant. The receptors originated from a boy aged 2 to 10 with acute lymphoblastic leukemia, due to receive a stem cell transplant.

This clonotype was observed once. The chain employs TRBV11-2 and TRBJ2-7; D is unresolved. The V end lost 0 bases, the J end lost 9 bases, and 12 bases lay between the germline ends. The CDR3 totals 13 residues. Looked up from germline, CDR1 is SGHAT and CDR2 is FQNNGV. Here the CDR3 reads CASSLEILLGQYF. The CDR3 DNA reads TGTGCCAGCAGCTTAGAGATACTTTTAGGGCAGTACTTC. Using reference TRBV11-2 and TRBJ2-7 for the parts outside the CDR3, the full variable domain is EAGVAQSPRYKIIEKRQSVAFWCNPISGHATLYWYQQILGQGPKLLIQFQNNGVVDDSQLPKDRFSAERLKGVDSTLKIQPAKLEDSAVYLCASSLEILLGQYFGPGTRLTVT.

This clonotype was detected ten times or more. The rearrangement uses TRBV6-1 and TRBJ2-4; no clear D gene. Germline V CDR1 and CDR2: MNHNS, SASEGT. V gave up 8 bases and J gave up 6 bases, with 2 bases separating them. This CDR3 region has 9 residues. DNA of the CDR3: TGTGCCAGCGGAAACATTCAGTACTTC. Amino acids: CASGNIQYF.

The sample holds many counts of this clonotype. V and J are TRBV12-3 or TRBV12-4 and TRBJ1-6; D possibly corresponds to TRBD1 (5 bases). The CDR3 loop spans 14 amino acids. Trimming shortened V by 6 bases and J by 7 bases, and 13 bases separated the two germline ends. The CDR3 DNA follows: TGTGCCAGCAGCCGACCCAGGGAAAATTCACCCCTCCACTTT. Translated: CASSRPRENSPLHF.

This CDR3 reads CSARDEGGRETQYF. The CDR3 DNA is TGCAGTGCTAGAGATGAGGGGGGGAGAGAGACCCAGTACTTC. The chain couples TRBV20-1 to TRBJ2-5; possibly TRBD2 for D (7 bases). The CDR3 spans 14 residues. CDR1 and CDR2 from the germline V gene are DFQATT and SNEGSKA (reference sequence). Trimming pared 0 bases from V and 4 bases from J, leaving 12 bases between.

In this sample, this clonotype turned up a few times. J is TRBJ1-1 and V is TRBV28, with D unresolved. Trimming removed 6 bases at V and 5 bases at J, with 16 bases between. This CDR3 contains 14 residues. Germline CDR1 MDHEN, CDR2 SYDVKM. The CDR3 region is CASSLGQLRTEAFF. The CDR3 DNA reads TGTGCCAGCAGCTTAGGGCAGCTTCGGACTGAAGCTTTCTTT.

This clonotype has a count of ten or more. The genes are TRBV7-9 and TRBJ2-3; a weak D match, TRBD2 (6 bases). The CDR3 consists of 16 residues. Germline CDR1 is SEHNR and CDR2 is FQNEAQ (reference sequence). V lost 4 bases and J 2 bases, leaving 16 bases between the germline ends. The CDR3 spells CASSSHKGLSTDTQYF. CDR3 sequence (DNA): TGTGCCAGCAGCTCGCACAAGGGACTCTCCACAGATACGCAGTATTTT.

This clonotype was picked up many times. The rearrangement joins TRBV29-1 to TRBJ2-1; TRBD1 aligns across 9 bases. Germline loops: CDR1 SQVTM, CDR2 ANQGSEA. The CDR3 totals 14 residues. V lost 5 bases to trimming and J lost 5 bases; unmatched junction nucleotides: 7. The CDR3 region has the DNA TGCAGCGTTTCGGGACAGGGTTTGGACAATGAGCAGTTCTTC. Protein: CSVSGQGLDNEQFF.

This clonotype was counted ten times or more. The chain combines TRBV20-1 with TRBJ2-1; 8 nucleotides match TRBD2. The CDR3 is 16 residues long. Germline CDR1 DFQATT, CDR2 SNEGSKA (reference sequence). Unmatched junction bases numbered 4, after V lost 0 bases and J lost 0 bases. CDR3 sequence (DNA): TGCAGTGCTAGAGACACTAGCGGCCCCTCCTACAATGAGCAGTTCTTC. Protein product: CSARDTSGPSYNEQFF.

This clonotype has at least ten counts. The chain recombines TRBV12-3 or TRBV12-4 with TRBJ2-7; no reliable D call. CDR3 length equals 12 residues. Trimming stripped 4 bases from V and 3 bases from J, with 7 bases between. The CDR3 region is CASSSSDYEQYF. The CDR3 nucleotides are TGTGCCAGCAGTTCCTCGGACTACGAGCAGTACTTC.

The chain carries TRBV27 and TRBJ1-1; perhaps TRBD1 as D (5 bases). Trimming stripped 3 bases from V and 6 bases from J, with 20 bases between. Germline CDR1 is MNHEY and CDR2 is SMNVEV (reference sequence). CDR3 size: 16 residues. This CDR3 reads CASSFWTSGGFAEAFF. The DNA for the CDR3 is TGTGCCAGCAGTTTTTGGACGAGTGGGGGGTTCGCTGAAGCTTTCTTT.

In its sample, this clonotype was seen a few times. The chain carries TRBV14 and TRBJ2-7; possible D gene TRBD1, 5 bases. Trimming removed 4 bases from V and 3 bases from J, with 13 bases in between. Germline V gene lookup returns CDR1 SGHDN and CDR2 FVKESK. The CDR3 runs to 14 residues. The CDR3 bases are TGTGCCAGCAGCCCGGACACGGCCGACTACGAGCAGTACTTC. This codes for CASSPDTADYEQYF.

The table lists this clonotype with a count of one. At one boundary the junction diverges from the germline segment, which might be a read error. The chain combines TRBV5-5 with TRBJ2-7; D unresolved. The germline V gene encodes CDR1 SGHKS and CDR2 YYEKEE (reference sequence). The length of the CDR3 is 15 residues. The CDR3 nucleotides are TGTGCCTGCAGCTTGGATTTAGGCGTTGCCTACGAGCAGTACTTC. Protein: CACSLDLGVAYEQYF.

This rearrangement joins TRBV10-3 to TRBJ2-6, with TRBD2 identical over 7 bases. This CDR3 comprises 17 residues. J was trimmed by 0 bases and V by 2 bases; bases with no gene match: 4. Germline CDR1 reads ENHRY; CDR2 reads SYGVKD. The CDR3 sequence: CAISEAGEGSGANVLTF. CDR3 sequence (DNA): TGTGCCATCAGTGAGGCGGGGGAGGGCTCTGGGGCCAACGTCCTGACTTTC.

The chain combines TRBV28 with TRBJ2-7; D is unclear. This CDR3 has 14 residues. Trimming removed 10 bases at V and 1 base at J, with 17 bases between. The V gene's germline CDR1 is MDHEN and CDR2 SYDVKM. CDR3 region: CATTMRTASYEQYF. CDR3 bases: TGTGCCACCACTATGCGCACTGCATCCTACGAGCAGTACTTC.

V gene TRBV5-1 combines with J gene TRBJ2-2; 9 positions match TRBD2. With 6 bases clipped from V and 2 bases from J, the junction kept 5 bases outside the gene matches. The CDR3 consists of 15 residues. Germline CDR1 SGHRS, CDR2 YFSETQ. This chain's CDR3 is CASTGLAGNTGELFF. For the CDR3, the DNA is TGCGCCAGCACAGGCCTAGCGGGAAACACCGGGGAGCTGTTTTTT.

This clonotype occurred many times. In DNA, the CDR3 is TGTGCCAGCAGCCAAGATGGATCTAGCGGGGCAGATACGCAGTATTTT. This encodes CASSQDGSSGADTQYF. This rearrangement joins TRBV4-2 to TRBJ2-3; 9 bases fit TRBD2. The germline V gene encodes CDR1 LGHNA and CDR2 YNFKEQ. The CDR3 has 16 residues. V was pared by 0 bases and J by 4 bases, with 5 bases of the junction left unmatched.

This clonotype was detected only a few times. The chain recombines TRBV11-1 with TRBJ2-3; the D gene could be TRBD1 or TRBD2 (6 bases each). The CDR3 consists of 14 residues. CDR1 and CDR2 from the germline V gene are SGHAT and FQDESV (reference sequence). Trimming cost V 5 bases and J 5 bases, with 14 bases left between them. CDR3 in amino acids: CASSLGGLRDTQYF. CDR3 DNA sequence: TGTGCCAGCAGCCTAGGGGGACTTCGAGATACGCAGTATTTT.

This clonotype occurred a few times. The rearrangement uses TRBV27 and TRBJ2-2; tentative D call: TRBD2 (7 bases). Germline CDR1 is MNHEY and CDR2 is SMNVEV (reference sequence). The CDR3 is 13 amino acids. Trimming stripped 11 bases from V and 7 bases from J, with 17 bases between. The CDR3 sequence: CASGGRSGGELFF. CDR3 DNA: TGTGCCTCCGGGGGGCGATCGGGCGGGGAGCTGTTTTTT.

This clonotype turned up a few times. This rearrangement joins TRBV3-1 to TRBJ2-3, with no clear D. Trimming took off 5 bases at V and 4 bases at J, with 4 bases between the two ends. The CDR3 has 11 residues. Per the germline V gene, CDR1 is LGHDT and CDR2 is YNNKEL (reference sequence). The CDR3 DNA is TGTGCCAGCAGCACGGCAGATACGCAGTATTTT. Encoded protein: CASSTADTQYF.

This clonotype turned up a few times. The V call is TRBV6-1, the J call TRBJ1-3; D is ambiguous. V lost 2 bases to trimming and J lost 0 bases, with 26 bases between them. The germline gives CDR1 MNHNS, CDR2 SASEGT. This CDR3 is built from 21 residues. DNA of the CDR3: TGTGCCAGCAGTGAACGTCGGCGGGCACCACTTTCCAAAAGCTCTGGAAACACCATATATTTT. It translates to CASSERRRAPLSKSSGNTIYF.

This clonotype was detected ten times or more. CDR3 sequence reads: CSVESLAGYTDTQYF. The DNA for the CDR3 is TGCAGCGTTGAATCTTTGGCAGGTTACACAGATACGCAGTATTTT. The rearrangement links TRBV29-1 to TRBJ2-3, with unresolved D. With 2 bases removed from V and 2 bases from J, the gap between germline ends came to 14 bases. This CDR3 region has 15 residues. CDR1 is SQVTM and CDR2 is ANQGSEA in the germline V gene.

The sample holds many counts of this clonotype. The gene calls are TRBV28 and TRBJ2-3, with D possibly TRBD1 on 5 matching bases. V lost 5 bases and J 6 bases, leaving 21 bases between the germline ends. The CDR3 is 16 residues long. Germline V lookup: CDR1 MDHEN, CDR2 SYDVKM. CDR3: CASSTQALGVGDTQYF. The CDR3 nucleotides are TGTGCCAGCAGTACACAGGCCCTCGGTGTAGGGGATACGCAGTATTTT.

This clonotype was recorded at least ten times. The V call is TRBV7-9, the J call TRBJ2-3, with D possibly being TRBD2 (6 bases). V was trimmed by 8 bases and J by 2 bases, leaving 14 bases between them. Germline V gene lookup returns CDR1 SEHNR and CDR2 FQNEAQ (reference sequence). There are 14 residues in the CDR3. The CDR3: CASSSGFSTDTQYF. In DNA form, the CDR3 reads TGTGCCAGCTCCAGCGGGTTTTCCACAGATACGCAGTATTTT.

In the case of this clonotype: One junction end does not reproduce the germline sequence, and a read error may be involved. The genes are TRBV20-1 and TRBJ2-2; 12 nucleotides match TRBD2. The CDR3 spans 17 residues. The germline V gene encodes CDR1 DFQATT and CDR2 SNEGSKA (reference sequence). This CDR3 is CCASQPLAGGFTGELFF. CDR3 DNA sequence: TGCTGTGCTAGTCAGCCACTAGCGGGGGGCTTCACCGGGGAGCTGTTTTTT.

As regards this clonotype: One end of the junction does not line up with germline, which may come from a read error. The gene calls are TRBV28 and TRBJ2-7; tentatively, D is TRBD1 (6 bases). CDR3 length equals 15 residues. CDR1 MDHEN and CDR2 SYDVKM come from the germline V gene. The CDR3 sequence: CASSAPSGTPYEQCF. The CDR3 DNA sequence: TGTGCCAGCAGTGCCCCGAGTGGGACACCCTACGAGCAGTGCTTC.

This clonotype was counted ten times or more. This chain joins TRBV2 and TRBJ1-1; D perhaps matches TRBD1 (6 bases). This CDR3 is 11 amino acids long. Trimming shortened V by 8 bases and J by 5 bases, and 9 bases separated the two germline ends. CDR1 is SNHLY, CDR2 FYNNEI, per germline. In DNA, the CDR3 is TGTGCCAGCGAGGGGGGGACTGAAGCTTTCTTT. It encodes CASEGGTEAFF.

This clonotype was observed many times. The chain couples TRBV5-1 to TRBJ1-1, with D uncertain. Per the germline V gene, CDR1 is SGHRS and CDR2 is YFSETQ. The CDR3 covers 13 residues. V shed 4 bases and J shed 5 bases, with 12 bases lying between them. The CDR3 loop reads CASSLDKRTEAFF. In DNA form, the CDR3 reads TGCGCCAGCAGCCTCGACAAAAGGACTGAAGCTTTCTTT.

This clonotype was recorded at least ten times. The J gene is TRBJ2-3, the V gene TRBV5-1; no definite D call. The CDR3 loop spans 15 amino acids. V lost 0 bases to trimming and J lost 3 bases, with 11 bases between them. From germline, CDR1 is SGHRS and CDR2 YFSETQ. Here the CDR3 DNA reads TGCGCCAGCAGCTTGGATCAGGCCCCAACAGATACGCAGTATTTT. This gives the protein CASSLDQAPTDTQYF.

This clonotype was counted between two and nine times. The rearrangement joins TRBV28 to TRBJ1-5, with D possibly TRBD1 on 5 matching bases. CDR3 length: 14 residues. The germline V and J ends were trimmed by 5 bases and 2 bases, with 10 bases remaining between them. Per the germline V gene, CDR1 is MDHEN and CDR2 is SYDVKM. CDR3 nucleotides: TGTGCCAGCAGTGACAGATCCCGCAATCAGCCCCAGCATTTT. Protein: CASSDRSRNQPQHF. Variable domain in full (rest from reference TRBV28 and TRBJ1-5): DVKVTQSSRYLVKRTGEKVFLECVQDMDHENMFWYRQDPGLGLRLIYFSYDVKMKEKGDIPEGYSVSREKKERFSLILESASTNQTSMYLCASSDRSRNQPQHFGDGTRLSIL.

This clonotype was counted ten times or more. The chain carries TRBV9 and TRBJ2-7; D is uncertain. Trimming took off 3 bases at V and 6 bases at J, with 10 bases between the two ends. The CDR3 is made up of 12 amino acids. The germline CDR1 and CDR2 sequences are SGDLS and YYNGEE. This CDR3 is CASSGITTEQYF. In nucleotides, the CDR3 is TGTGCCAGCAGCGGGATTACCACCGAGCAGTACTTC. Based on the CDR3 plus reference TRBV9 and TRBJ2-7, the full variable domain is DSGVTQTPKHLITATGQRVTLRCSPRSGDLSVYWYQQSLDQGLQFLIQYYNGEERAKGNILERFSAQQFPDLHSELNLSSLELGDSALYFCASSGITTEQYFGPGTRLTVT.